This T cell receptor beta chain was recorded in a study of blood T cell repertoires in COVID-19. Study information: The study drew acute and convalescent COVID-19 samples from the United States, Italy and Spain.

This clone was found a few times. As originally analysed: Amplified reference gene primers provided the basis for estimating nucleated cell counts. TCRdb keeps only in-frame clones here, not all; method: immunoSEQ multiplex PCR. The DNA gave D and trimming, while V, J and clone size come from that table. In the table there are roughly 200,000 clones, around 76% of which are singletons. Germline V gives CDR1 MNHNS, CDR2 SASEGT. V gave up 2 bases and J gave up 5 bases, with 13 bases separating them. This CDR3 contains 15 residues. The sample consisted of peripheral blood. The clonotype comes from a woman aged 55-70 years with COVID-19, enrolled during active disease. This chain joins TRBV6-1 and TRBJ1-5, with unresolved D. CDR3 DNA: TGTGCCAGCAGTGAACTGGTTCTCGGGGATCAGCCCCAGCATTTT. Protein: CASSELVLGDQPQHF.